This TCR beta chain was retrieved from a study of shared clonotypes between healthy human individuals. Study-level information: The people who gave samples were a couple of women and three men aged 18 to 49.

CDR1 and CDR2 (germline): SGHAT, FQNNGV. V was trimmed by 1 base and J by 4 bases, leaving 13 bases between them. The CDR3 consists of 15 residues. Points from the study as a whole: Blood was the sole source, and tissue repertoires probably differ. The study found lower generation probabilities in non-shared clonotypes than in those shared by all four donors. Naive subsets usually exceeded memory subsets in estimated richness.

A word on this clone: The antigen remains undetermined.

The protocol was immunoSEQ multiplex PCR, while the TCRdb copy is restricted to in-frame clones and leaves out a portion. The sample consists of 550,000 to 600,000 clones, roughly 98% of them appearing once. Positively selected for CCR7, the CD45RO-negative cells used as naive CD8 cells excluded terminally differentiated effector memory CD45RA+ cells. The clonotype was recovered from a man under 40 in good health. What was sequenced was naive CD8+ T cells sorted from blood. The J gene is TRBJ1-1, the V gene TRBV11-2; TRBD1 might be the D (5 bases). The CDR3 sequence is CASSLGHLRGTEAFF. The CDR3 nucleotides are TGTGCCAGCAGCTTAGGACACCTGAGGGGCACTGAAGCTTTCTTT.